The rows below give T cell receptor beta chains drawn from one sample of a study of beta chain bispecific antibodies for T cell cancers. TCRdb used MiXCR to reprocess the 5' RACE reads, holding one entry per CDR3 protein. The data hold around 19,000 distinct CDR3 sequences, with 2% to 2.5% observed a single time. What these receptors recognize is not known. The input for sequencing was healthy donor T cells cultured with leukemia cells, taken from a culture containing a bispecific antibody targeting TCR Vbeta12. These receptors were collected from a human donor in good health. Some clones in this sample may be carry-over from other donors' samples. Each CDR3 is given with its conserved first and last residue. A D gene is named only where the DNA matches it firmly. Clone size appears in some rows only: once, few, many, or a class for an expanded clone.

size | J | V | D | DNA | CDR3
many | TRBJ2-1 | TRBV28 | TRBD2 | TGTGCCAGCAGCCAAAGGGGACTAGCGGGGGGGGCAGGCGATGAGCAGTTCTTC | CASSQRGLAGGAGDEQFF
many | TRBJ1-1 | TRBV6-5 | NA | TGTGCCAGCAGGACGATCGTGGACACTGAAGCTTTCTTT | CASRTIVDTEAFF
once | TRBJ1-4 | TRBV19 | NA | TGTGCCAGTGGAATTTCGGTGGAGGACGACAATGAAAAACTGTTTTTT | CASGISVEDDNEKLFF
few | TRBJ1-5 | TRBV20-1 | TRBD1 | TGCAGTGCTCTACAGGGGGCTAGCAATCAGCCCCAGCATTTT | CSALQGASNQPQHF
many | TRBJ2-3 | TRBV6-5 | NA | TGTGCCAGCAGTCCATCCAGGGACTTTCCGTACACAGATACGCAGTATTTT | CASSPSRDFPYTDTQYF
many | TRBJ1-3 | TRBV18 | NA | TGTGCCAGCTCACCAGCGGCGGGAGGGGCCTCTGGAAACACCATATATTTT | CASSPAAGGASGNTIYF
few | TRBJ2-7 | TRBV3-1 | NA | TGTGCCAGCAGCCAAGATTTGGGCCCCTACGAGCAGTACTTC | CASSQDLGPYEQYF
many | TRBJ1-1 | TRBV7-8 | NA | TGTGCCAGCACCCCTTCCGGGACGGCGAACACTGAAGCTTTCTTT | CASTPSGTANTEAFF
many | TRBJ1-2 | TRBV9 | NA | TGTGCCAGCAGCCCGGAGTCCTCCGGGTTCTATGGCTACACCTTC | CASSPESSGFYGYTF
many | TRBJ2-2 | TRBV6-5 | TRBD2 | TGTGCCAGCAGTCGGGACTACCCCGGGGAGCTGTTTTTT | CASSRDYPGELFF
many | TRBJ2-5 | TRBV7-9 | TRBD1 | TGTGCCAGCAGCCGGACGACAGGGGAGCAAGAGACCCAGTACTTC | CASSRTTGEQETQYF
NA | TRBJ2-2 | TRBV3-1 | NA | TGTGCCAGCAGCCTTGACTGGTACACCGGGGAGCTGTTTTTT | CASSLDWYTGELFF
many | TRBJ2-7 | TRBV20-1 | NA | TGCAGTGCTAGTAGCCGTGAAACCTACGAGCAGTACTTC | CSASSRETYEQYF
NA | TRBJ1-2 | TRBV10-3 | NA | TGTGCCATCAGTGAGTCAGGGCGGGACTATGGCTACACCTTC | CAISESGRDYGYTF
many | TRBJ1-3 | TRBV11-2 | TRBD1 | TGTGCCAGCAGCGACCGGGACAGGGATTTTCGTAATGGAAACACCATATATTTT | CASSDRDRDFRNGNTIYF
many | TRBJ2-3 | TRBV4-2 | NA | TGTGCCAGCAGCCAAGAAGGCGGCACCACAGATACGCAGTATTTT | CASSQEGGTTDTQYF
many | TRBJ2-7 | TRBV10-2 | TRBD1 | TGCGCCAGCAGTGAGCAGGGGGCGGCCTACGAGCAGTACTTC | CASSEQGAAYEQYF
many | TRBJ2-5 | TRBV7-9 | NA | TGTGCCAGCAGCTCAAGACTAGTTCCTGAGACCCAGTACTTC | CASSSRLVPETQYF
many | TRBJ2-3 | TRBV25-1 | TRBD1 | TGTGCCAGCAGTGAATGGGACAGGGGGCAAGGTGATACGCAGTATTTT | CASSEWDRGQGDTQYF
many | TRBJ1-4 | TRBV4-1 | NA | TGCGCCAGCAGCCAAGATCGGGGAGTTGGAGGTGAAAAACTGTTTTTT | CASSQDRGVGGEKLFF
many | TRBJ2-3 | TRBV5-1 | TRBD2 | TGCGCCAGCAGCTCCAGCGGGGGAGTGAGCACAGATACGCAGTATTTT | CASSSSGGVSTDTQYF
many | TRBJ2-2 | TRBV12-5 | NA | TGTGCTAGTGGTTTGACCGGGGAGCTGTTTTTT | CASGLTGELFF
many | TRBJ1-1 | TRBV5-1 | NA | TGCGCCAGCAGCTTGGAAGGGAGCACTGAAGCTTTCTTT | CASSLEGSTEAFF
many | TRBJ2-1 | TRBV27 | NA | TGTGCCAGCAGTTTATTCCCGGCGAACGATGAGCAGTTCTTC | CASSLFPANDEQFF
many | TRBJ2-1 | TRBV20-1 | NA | TGCAGTGCTCTCACCCCTAGAGGCAACAATGAGCAGTTCTTC | CSALTPRGNNEQFF
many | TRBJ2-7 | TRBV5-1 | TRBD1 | TGCGCCAGCAGCGTAGGACAGGGGACCTCCTACGAGCAGTACTTC | CASSVGQGTSYEQYF
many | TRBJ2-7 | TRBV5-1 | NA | TGCGCCAGCAGCTTGTTGCAGGAGTCCTACGAGCAGTACTTC | CASSLLQESYEQYF
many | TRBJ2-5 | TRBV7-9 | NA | TGTGCCGCAGGGGACGTCGAGACCCAGTACTTC | CAAGDVETQYF
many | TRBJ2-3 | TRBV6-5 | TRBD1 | TGTGCCAGCAGTTACTCCACAGGGGTCACAGATACGCAGTATTTT | CASSYSTGVTDTQYF
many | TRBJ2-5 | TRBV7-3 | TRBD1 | TGTGCCAGCAGCTTAACTCACAGGGGGGAGACCCAGTACTTC | CASSLTHRGETQYF
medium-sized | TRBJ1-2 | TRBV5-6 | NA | TGTGCCAGCAGCTCCTTGGACGCTGATGGCACCTTC | CASSSLDADGTF
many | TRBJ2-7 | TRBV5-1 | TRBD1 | TGCGCCAGCAGCCCTGGACAGGGACTCTCCTACGAGCAGTACTTC | CASSPGQGLSYEQYF
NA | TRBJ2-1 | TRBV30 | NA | TGTGCCTGGGTCGGGGGGCCTTACAATGAGCAGTTCTTC | CAWVGGPYNEQFF
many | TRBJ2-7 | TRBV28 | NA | TGTGCCAGCAGTTTAGCTCCATGGGGCCAAACCTACGAGCAGTACTTC | CASSLAPWGQTYEQYF
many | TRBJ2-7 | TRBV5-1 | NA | TGCGCCAGCAGCTTGGTTCAGTCCTACGAGCAGTACTTC | CASSLVQSYEQYF
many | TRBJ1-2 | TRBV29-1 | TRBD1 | TGCAGCGTACCCGAGACAGGGATCTTTGGCTACACCTTC | CSVPETGIFGYTF
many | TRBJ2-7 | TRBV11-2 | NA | TGTGCCAGCAGCTTAGCCGGTAGTTCGGAGCAGTACTTC | CASSLAGSSEQYF
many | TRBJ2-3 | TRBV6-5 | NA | TGTGCCAGCAGTTACATCGCTAGCTGGAGCACAGATACGCAGTATTTT | CASSYIASWSTDTQYF
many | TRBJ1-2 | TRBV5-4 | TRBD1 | TGTGCCAGCAGCTTTCCCGGGGGGACAGGGGGCGCAGAAAGCGATGGCTACACCTTC | CASSFPGGTGGAESDGYTF
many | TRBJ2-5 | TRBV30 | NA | TGTGCCTGGAGTGAAGGGGACTTTCAAGAGACCCAGTACTTC | CAWSEGDFQETQYF
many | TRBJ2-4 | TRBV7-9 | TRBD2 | TGTGCCAGCAGTGCGGGGGACTATAGCGTTCAGTACTTC | CASSAGDYSVQYF
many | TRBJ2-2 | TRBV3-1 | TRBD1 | TGTGCCAGCAGCCAAGTCAGGGGGACCGGGGAGCTGTTTTTT | CASSQVRGTGELFF
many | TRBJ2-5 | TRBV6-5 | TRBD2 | TGTGCCAGCAGTTACTCGACCCCTGGGGAGGGTCAGGAGACCCAGTACTTC | CASSYSTPGEGQETQYF
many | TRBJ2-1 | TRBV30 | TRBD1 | TGTGCCTGGAGGCCGGGACAGGGGTTTGATGAGCAGTTCTTC | CAWRPGQGFDEQFF
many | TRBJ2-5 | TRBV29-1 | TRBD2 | TGCAGCGCCGGACTAGTCGAGGCCCAGTACTTC | CSAGLVEAQYF
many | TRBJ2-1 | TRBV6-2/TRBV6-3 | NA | TGTGCCAGCAGTTCAAAAGGGAAGAGGGGGGAGCAGTTCTTC | CASSSKGKRGEQFF